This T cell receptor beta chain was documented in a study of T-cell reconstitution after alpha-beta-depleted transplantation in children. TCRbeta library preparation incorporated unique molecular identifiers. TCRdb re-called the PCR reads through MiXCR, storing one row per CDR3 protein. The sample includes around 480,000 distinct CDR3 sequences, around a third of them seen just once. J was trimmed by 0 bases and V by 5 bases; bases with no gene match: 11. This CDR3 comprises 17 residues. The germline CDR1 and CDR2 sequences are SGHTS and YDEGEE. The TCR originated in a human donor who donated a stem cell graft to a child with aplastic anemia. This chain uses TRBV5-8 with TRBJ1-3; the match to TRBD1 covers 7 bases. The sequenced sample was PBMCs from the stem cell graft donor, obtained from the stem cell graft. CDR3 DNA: TGTGCCAGCAGGTTATACGGGACAGCGACCTCTGGAAACACCATATATTTT. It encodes CASRLYGTATSGNTIYF.